Listed below are T cell receptor beta chains from one sample, sequenced in a study of identical twins. Using its own MiXCR run on the 5' RACE reads, TCRdb lists one record per CDR3 protein. This table has about 280,000 distinct CDR3 sequences, roughly 8.6% appearing once. The same data also went into a second study, on yellow fever vaccine responses in identical twins.

The sample was memory (CD45RO+) T cells sorted from blood. These receptors originate from a woman aged 18-29 years in good health. Both conserved end residues are part of each CDR3. A D gene is named only where the DNA matches it firmly. Rows may omit the clone size; those that give it use once, few, many or a size class.

TRBJ2-1 NA many TRBV10-3 12 TGTGCCACCGAGGGGGAGGGCAATGAGCAGTTCTTC CATEGEGNEQFF
TRBJ2-7 NA NA TRBV2 15 TGTGCCAGCAGTGTGAGAGCAGTGAGCTCCTACGAGCAGTACTTC CASSVRAVSSYEQYF
TRBJ1-2 TRBD1 NA TRBV29-1 14 TGCAGCGTTGTGCGGGACAGGGGGCTGGATGGCTACACCTTC CSVVRDRGLDGYTF
TRBJ2-5 TRBD2 once TRBV5-8 17 TGTGCCAGCAGCTTGCGGACTAGCGGGGGAAAACAAGAGACCCAGTACTTC CASSLRTSGGKQETQYF
TRBJ2-2 NA many TRBV7-6 14 TGTGCCAGCAGCCCCCCCCGTGACACCGGGGAGCTGTTTTTT CASSPPRDTGELFF
TRBJ2-1 TRBD2 many TRBV2 15 TGTGCCAGCACCGGGACTAGCGGGAGGTCGAATGAGCAGTTCTTC CASTGTSGRSNEQFF
TRBJ2-3 TRBD2 few TRBV7-2 16 TGTGCCAGCAGCTTATTCGCTAGCGGGGGCACAGATACGCAGTATTTT CASSLFASGGTDTQYF
TRBJ1-2 NA NA TRBV20-1 12 TGCAGTGCTGGTGCGGACCAATCTGGCTACACCTTC CSAGADQSGYTF
TRBJ2-1 TRBD2 NA TRBV7-8 18 TGTGCCAGCAGCTTAGCCGGGACTAGCGGGAGGGCCTCTCGGGAGCAGTTCTTC CASSLAGTSGRASREQFF
TRBJ2-1 NA few TRBV5-6 15 TGTGCCAGCAGCCCTCGGGGGCTCAGAGGCAATGAGCAGTTCTTC CASSPRGLRGNEQFF
TRBJ2-5 NA few TRBV29-1 14 TGCAGCGTCGTGGACCCACCGTACCAAGAGACCCAGTACTTC CSVVDPPYQETQYF
TRBJ2-3 NA many TRBV6-1 14 TGTGCCAGCAGCATAGCGGAAACTACAGATACGCAGTATTTT CASSIAETTDTQYF
TRBJ1-4 NA many TRBV6-1 15 TGTGCCAGCAAGGTACAGGGCGCAACTAATGAAAAACTGTTTTTT CASKVQGATNEKLFF
TRBJ2-3 NA NA TRBV10-3 14 TGTGCCACTAGTCCAAACGAGCAGGCAGATACGCAGTATTTT CATSPNEQADTQYF
TRBJ1-2 TRBD1 many TRBV28 14 TGTGCCAGCAGCCCCAACACAGGGGGCTTTGGCTACACCTTC CASSPNTGGFGYTF
TRBJ2-1 NA many TRBV6-1 15 TGTGCCAGCAGTGAAGTAGGCCAGGGGTGGATTGAGCAGTTCTTC CASSEVGQGWIEQFF
TRBJ2-3 TRBD1 NA TRBV7-9 15 TGTGCCAGCAGTTCCTGGACAGGGGTAGGAGATACGCAGTATTTT CASSSWTGVGDTQYF
TRBJ1-4 NA many TRBV11-2 16 TGTGCCAGCAGCTTAGTTGCGGGCGCCAGAAATGAAAAACTGTTTTTT CASSLVAGARNEKLFF
TRBJ2-7 NA NA TRBV7-2 12 TGTGCCAGCAGCCCCCCCGGTTTGGAGCAGTACTTC CASSPPGLEQYF
TRBJ2-7 NA many TRBV18 14 TGTGCCAGCTCACCGGGCCGAGAGCCCTACGAGCAGTACTTC CASSPGREPYEQYF
TRBJ1-3 NA many TRBV12-3/TRBV12-4 14 TGTGCCAGCAGTTATTCTGAAGCTGGAAACACCATATATTTT CASSYSEAGNTIYF
TRBJ2-7 TRBD1 few TRBV9 14 TGTGCCAGCAGCGCGGGACAGGGGGCGGGTGAGCAGTACTTC CASSAGQGAGEQYF
TRBJ1-4 NA few TRBV10-3 13 TGTGCCATCAGTGGAGAAGTCGGTGAAAAACTGTTTTTT CAISGEVGEKLFF
TRBJ2-7 TRBD2 NA TRBV20-1 15 TGCAGTGCGAACCCCACCGGGACTACTGTCGGGGAGCAGTACTTC CSANPTGTTVGEQYF
TRBJ1-5 TRBD1 NA TRBV2 18 TGTGCCAGCAGTCTCCCGGGACAGGGAGGTAGCGGGAATCAGCCCCAGCATTTT CASSLPGQGGSGNQPQHF
TRBJ2-5 TRBD1 NA TRBV28 15 TGTGCCAGCAGTTCGGGGACAGGGGGGCCAGAGACCCAGTACTTC CASSSGTGGPETQYF
TRBJ2-5 TRBD1 many TRBV12-3/TRBV12-4 15 TGTGCCAGCAGTCAACAGAGGGGGCTCCAAGAGACCCAGTACTTC CASSQQRGLQETQYF
TRBJ2-7 NA many TRBV7-9 15 TGTGCCAGCAGCTCTCCGTCGGCCGGACTCTACGAGCAGTACTTC CASSSPSAGLYEQYF
TRBJ2-3 NA NA TRBV6-2/TRBV6-3 16 TGTGCCAGCACAATCGGGACCAAGCGCCTCACAGATACGCAGTATTTT CASTIGTKRLTDTQYF
TRBJ2-2 NA few TRBV29-1 13 TGCAGCGGCGGGGCAGCGAACACCGGGGAGCTGTTTTTT CSGGAANTGELFF
TRBJ2-1 TRBD2 many TRBV7-9 16 TGTGCCAGCCCGGTAGCGGGAGGCTCTCGCTACAATGAGCAGTTCTTC CASPVAGGSRYNEQFF
TRBJ2-2 NA NA TRBV6-1 15 TGTGCCAGCTTACAGGGAACGGGAGGCACCGGGGAGCTGTTTTTT CASLQGTGGTGELFF